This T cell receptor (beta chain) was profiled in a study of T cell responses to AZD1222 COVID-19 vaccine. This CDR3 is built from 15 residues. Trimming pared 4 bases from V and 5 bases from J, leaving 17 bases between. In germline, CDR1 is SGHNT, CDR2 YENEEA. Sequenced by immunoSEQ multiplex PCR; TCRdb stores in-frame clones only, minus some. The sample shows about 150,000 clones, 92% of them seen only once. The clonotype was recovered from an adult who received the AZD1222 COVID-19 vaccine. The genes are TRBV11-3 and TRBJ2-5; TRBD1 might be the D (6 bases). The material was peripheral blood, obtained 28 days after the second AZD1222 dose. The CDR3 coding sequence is TGTGCCAGCAGCTCCCCCGGGCAGGGGTTTGAGACCCAGTACTTC. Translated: CASSSPGQGFETQYF.